The 4 T cell receptor beta chains below all came from one sample that was sequenced in a study of post-analysis software for immune sequencing data. Broader study findings: Patients had higher frequencies than controls of about 5 TRBV segments, including TRBV5-6, TRBV5-1 and TRBV20-1.

Their specific antigens are unknown. Unique-molecular-identifier-tagged TCR beta cDNA libraries were used. One entry per CDR3 protein results from TCRdb running MiXCR on the PCR reads. The repertoire holds more than 500,000 distinct CDR3 sequences, with around a third as singletons. The sample taken for sequencing was blood. The receptors were gathered from a girl aged 2 to 17 with multiple sclerosis.

This clonotype was found a few times. This chain uses TRBV20-1 with TRBJ2-1; 9 nucleotides match TRBD2. The CDR3 consists of 12 residues. The J segment lost 6 bases and the V segment lost 6 bases, leaving 3 bases of the junction unmatched. Germline V gene sequence: CDR1 DFQATT, CDR2 SNEGSKA (reference sequence). CDR3 loop: CSAPRGGNEQFF. The CDR3 DNA reads as TGCAGTGCACCGCGGGGGGGCAATGAGCAGTTCTTC.

This chain links TRBV20-1 with TRBJ1-2, with 7 positions matching TRBD1. V trimming: 6 bases; J trimming: 5 bases; junction bases outside the gene matches: 9. Per the germline V gene, CDR1 is DFQATT and CDR2 is SNEGSKA (reference sequence). The CDR3 extends over 13 amino acids. In nucleotides, the CDR3 is TGCAGTGCAGAGCAGGACAGGCCTTATGGCTACACCTTC. This translates into CSAEQDRPYGYTF.

The sample holds a few counts of this clonotype. The rearrangement uses TRBV10-3 and TRBJ1-1; D is undetermined. This CDR3 comprises 14 residues. Germline CDR1 and CDR2: ENHRY and SYGVKD. V shed 8 bases and J shed 1 base, with 14 bases lying between them. The CDR3 DNA follows: TGTGCCATCCGTCCCGGGCCTCCGAACACTGAAGCTTTCTTT. The encoded protein is CAIRPGPPNTEAFF.

The V gene is TRBV20-1, the J gene TRBJ2-5, with 7 bases lining up with TRBD2. Germline-derived CDR1 and CDR2 are DFQATT and SNEGSKA (reference sequence). CDR3 length equals 14 residues. Trimming at V came to 3 bases and at J to 7 bases, leaving 11 bases not matched to a gene. The CDR3 DNA is TGCAGTGCTAGTCCGCGGACTAGTTCCCCGACCCAGTACTTC. Its translation: CSASPRTSSPTQYF.